The rows below give T cell receptor beta chains drawn from one sample of a study of cytomegalovirus exposure and HLA in healthy donors. Here immunoSEQ multiplex PCR was the method, and the copy in TCRdb shows in-frame clones only, minus some. The specimen's table records about 110,000 clones. The sample comprised PBMCs. These receptors were collected from a man aged 45-65 years in good health and CMV-seronegative. Both conserved end residues are part of each CDR3. D genes are given only for firm matches.

J	V	D	CDR3	DNA
TRBJ1-5	TRBV7-2	TRBD1	CASSRGQEYSNQPQHF	TGTGCCAGCAGCCGGGGACAGGAATATAGCAATCAGCCCCAGCATTTT
TRBJ1-1	TRBV18	.	CASSPLATGTEAFF	TGTGCCAGCTCACCGTTAGCGACAGGCACTGAAGCTTTCTTT
TRBJ2-7	TRBV5-6	TRBD1	CASRSSGTGVYEQYF	TGTGCCAGCAGGTCCAGCGGGACAGGGGTTTACGAGCAGTACTTC
TRBJ2-1	TRBV27	TRBD2	CASRPSGSRAYNEQFF	TGTGCCAGCAGACCTAGCGGGAGTCGAGCCTACAATGAGCAGTTCTTC
TRBJ1-2	TRBV7-9	.	CASSPDGQSGGYTF	TGTGCCAGCAGCCCTGACGGACAGTCTGGCGGCTACACCTTC
TRBJ2-1	TRBV4-3	.	CASSQDGAGYNEQFF	TGCGCCAGCAGCCAAGATGGAGCCGGCTACAATGAGCAGTTCTTC
TRBJ2-5	TRBV29-1	.	CSVEDWGGQGFSRETQYF	TGCAGCGTTGAAGATTGGGGTGGGCAGGGTTTTTCTCGGGAGACCCAGTACTTC
TRBJ2-3	TRBV19	.	CASSMSGSYTDTQYF	TGTGCCAGTAGTATGAGCGGGTCATACACAGATACGCAGTATTTT
TRBJ1-5	TRBV9	.	CASSHRDTYQPQHF	TGTGCCAGCAGCCACAGGGACACCTATCAGCCCCAGCATTTT
TRBJ1-2	TRBV19	.	CASRFDGVGHGYTF	TGTGCCAGTCGATTTGACGGGGTTGGCCATGGCTACACCTTC
TRBJ1-1	TRBV6-6	TRBD1	CASGETGGTEAFF	TGTGCCAGCGGGGAGACAGGGGGCACTGAAGCTTTCTTT
TRBJ2-5	TRBV11-2	.	CASSLRQNLQETQYF	TGTGCCAGCAGCCTCCGACAGAACTTACAAGAGACCCAGTACTTC
TRBJ1-1	TRBV5-4	.	CASSSWGLNGLNTEAFF	TGTGCCAGCAGCTCATGGGGACTTAATGGGTTGAACACTGAAGCTTTCTTT
TRBJ1-2	TRBV6-6	.	CASSYEQGPYGYTF	TGTGCCAGCAGTTACGAACAGGGACCCTATGGCTACACCTTC
TRBJ2-6	TRBV19	.	CASRVDSSGANVLTF	TGTGCCAGTAGAGTAGACAGCTCTGGGGCCAACGTCCTGACTTTC
TRBJ2-3	TRBV27	TRBD2	CASSGTGTSGRERDTQYF	TGTGCCAGCAGCGGCACGGGGACTAGCGGGAGGGAAAGGGATACGCAGTATTTT
TRBJ1-4	TRBV18	.	CASSPPGGGNEKLFF	TGTGCCAGCTCACCACCGGGAGGAGGGAATGAAAAACTGTTTTTT
TRBJ2-7	TRBV15	.	CATSRDPGRAYEQYF	TGTGCCACCAGCAGAGATCCAGGCAGAGCCTACGAGCAGTACTTC
TRBJ1-3	TRBV9	.	CASSVDQGRNTIYF	TGTGCCAGCAGCGTAGACCAGGGCCGAAACACCATATATTTT
TRBJ2-7	TRBV7-2	.	CASSLGTRTYEQYF	TGTGCCAGCAGCTTAGGGACAAGAACTTACGAGCAGTACTTC
TRBJ2-7	TRBV4-3	.	CASSQGTGLDYEQYF	TGCGCCAGCAGCCAGGGCACAGGGTTGGACTACGAGCAGTACTTC
TRBJ1-5	TRBV19	.	CASSIEGHSNQPQHF	TGTGCCAGTAGTATAGAGGGACATAGCAATCAGCCCCAGCATTTT
TRBJ2-6	TRBV18	TRBD2	CASSPPGGSSGANVLTF	TGTGCCAGCTCGCCTCCGGGGGGTTCCTCTGGGGCCAACGTCCTGACTTTC
TRBJ1-2	TRBV19	TRBD1	CASSLTGGNSGGYTF	TGTGCCAGTAGTCTCACAGGGGGAAATTCGGGTGGCTACACCTTC
TRBJ1-1	TRBV4-3	.	CASSQGQNTEAFF	TGCGCCAGCAGCCAAGGGCAGAACACTGAAGCTTTCTTT
TRBJ2-7	TRBV5-1	.	CASSLDASYEQYF	TGCGCCAGCAGCTTGGACGCGTCCTACGAGCAGTACTTC
TRBJ1-2	TRBV5-4	.	CASSPRGNYGYTF	TGTGCCAGCAGCCCCCGGGGGAACTATGGCTACACCTTC
TRBJ1-2	TRBV4-3	.	CASSQGRAGGYTF	TGCGCCAGCAGCCAAGGGAGGGCGGGAGGCTACACCTTC
TRBJ1-4	TRBV7-9	TRBD1	CASSFTGVGEKLFF	TGTGCCAGCAGCTTTACAGGGGTCGGTGAAAAACTGTTTTTT
TRBJ1-2	TRBV7-9	.	CASSIDRRDYGYTF	TGTGCCAGCAGCATTGACAGGAGAGACTATGGCTACACCTTC
TRBJ2-1	TRBV27	.	CASSYSIGDLGTNEQFF	TGTGCCAGCAGTTATAGTATCGGGGACTTGGGGACCAATGAGCAGTTCTTC
TRBJ1-1	TRBV25-1	TRBD1	CASSGTGKTEAFF	TGTGCCAGCAGTGGGACAGGGAAGACCGAAGCTTTCTTT
TRBJ1-5	TRBV6-6	.	CASSFKNRETIQPQHF	TGTGCCAGCAGTTTTAAAAACAGGGAAACCATCCAGCCCCAGCATTTT
TRBJ1-4	TRBV11-2	.	CASSSRQSSNEKLFF	TGTGCCAGCAGCTCCCGACAGAGTTCTAATGAAAAACTGTTTTTT
TRBJ1-5	TRBV18	.	CASSPAGYSNQPQHF	TGTGCCAGCTCCCCGGCGGGGTATAGCAATCAGCCCCAGCATTTT
TRBJ1-1	TRBV5-4	.	CASSFGNRADTEAFF	TGTGCCAGCAGCTTTGGTAACAGGGCGGACACTGAAGCTTTCTTT
TRBJ2-5	TRBV19	.	CASSIGVVETQYF	TGTGCCAGTAGTATTGGAGTGGTGGAGACCCAGTACTTC
TRBJ2-3	TRBV5-1	TRBD2	CASGPLAGSTDTQYF	TGCGCCAGCGGCCCTCTAGCGGGAAGCACAGATACGCAGTATTTT
TRBJ1-6	TRBV5-6	.	CASRRFGDTYNSPLHF	TGTGCCAGCAGGAGGTTTGGGGACACATATAATTCACCCCTCCACTTT
TRBJ1-1	TRBV7-9	.	CASSSRVPEAFF	TGTGCCAGCAGCTCCAGGGTTCCTGAAGCTTTCTTT
TRBJ2-1	TRBV14	.	CASSRRVTSGSYNEQFF	TGTGCCAGCAGCCGGCGTGTGACTTCGGGCTCCTACAATGAGCAGTTCTTC
TRBJ1-1	TRBV11-2	TRBD1	CASSSTGTVNTEAFF	TGTGCCAGCAGCTCCACCGGGACAGTGAACACTGAAGCTTTCTTT
TRBJ1-1	TRBV2	.	CASSVRRSNTEAFF	TGTGCCAGCAGTGTAAGGAGGTCGAACACTGAAGCTTTCTTT
TRBJ2-1	TRBV12-2	.	CYSDGSEQFF	TGTTACTCCGATGGGAGTGAGCAGTTCTTC